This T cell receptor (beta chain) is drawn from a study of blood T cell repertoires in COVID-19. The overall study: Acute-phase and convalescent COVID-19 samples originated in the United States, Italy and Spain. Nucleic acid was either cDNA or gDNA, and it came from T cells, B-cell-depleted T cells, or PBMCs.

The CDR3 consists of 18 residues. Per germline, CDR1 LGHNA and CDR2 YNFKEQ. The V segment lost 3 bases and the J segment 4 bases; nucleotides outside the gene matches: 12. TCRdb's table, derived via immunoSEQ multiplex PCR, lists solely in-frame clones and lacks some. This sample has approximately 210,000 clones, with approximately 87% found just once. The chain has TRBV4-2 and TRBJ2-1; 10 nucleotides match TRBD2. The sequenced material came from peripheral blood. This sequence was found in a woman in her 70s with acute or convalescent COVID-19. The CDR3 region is CASSHEDLAGEGYNEQFF. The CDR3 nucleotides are TGTGCCAGCAGCCATGAAGATCTAGCGGGAGAGGGGTACAATGAGCAGTTCTTC.